This T cell receptor (beta chain) was obtained from a study of cytomegalovirus exposure and HLA in healthy donors. Only a few counts were recorded for this clone. As yet, its antigen is unknown. The germline CDR1 and CDR2 sequences are SGHTA and FQGTGA. This CDR3 region has 16 residues. The V and J ends lost 2 bases and 5 bases respectively, with 16 bases between them. Findings and limits, study-wide: Most TCRs appeared rarely, but some public TCRs recurred in many donors.

The PCR had 60 Vbeta and 13 Jbeta primers. Repertoires were generated with immunoSEQ multiplex PCR, while TCRdb's copy carries only in-frame clones and drops some. The table records about 210,000 clones, 75% to 85% of them present only once. The chain has TRBV7-3 and TRBJ2-1, with D possibly being TRBD1 (7 bases). This TCR came from a male donor in good health and CMV-seropositive. The sample consisted of PBMCs. The chain's CDR3 is CASSLEEGARDNEQFF. CDR3 sequence (DNA): TGTGCCAGCAGCTTAGAGGAGGGGGCAAGGGACAATGAGCAGTTCTTC.